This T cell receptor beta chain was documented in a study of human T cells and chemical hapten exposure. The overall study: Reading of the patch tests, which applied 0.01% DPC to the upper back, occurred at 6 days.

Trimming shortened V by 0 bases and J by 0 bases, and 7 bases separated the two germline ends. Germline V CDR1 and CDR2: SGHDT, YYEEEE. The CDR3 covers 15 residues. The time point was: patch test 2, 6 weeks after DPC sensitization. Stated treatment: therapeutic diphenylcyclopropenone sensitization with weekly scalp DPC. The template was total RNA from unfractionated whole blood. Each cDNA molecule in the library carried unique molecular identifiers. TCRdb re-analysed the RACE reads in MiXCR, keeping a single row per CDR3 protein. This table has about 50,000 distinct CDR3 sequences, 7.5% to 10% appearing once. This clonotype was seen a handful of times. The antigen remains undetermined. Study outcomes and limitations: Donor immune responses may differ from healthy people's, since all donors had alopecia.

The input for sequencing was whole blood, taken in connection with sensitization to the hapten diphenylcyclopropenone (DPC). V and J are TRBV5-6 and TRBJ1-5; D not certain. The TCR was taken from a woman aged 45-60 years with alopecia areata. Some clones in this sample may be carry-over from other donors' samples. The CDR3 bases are TGTGCCAGCAGCTTGGAGGGATATAGCAATCAGCCCCAGCATTTT. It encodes CASSLEGYSNQPQHF.